This section outlines one T cell receptor beta chain sequence together with its context. Profiled with immunoSEQ multiplex PCR; TCRdb holds only in-frame clones, not every one. The sample has about 120,000 clones, approximately 90% seen once. This entry belongs to a study of control samples from healthy donors and cancer patients. The sample consisted of blood. The receptor was derived from a woman in her 70s in good health.

The CDR3 DNA follows: TGTGCCAGCAGCCACCAGGACAGGGCCGGGGAGCTGTTTTTT. Its translation is CASSHQDRAGELFF. The genes are TRBV7-2 and TRBJ2-2; 8 nucleotides agree with TRBD1. The CDR3 spans 14 residues. V trimming: 5 bases; J trimming: 6 bases; junction bases outside the gene matches: 5. Per the germline V gene, CDR1 is SGHTA and CDR2 is FQGNSA.